This T cell receptor (beta chain) stems from a study of Graves' ophthalmopathy and Graves' hyperthyroidism. Amplifying from RNA transcripts, the study obtained TCR beta CDR3 regions. HTBI primers served in a first-round RT-PCR, which a second-round multiplex PCR followed. MiXCR was run by TCRdb on the multiplex PCR reads, yielding one entry per CDR3 protein. The table records 340,000 or so distinct CDR3 sequences, 17% of them present only once. Trimming removed 2 bases at V and 6 bases at J, with 25 bases between. The germline CDR1 and CDR2 sequences are SGHAT and FQNNGV. This CDR3 contains 18 residues. This clonotype has more than one count but fewer than ten.

This TCR derives from an adult man with Graves' ophthalmopathy. The chain links TRBV11-2 to TRBJ1-2; the D gene is possibly TRBD1 (6 bases). Specimen: peripheral blood. The DNA for the CDR3 is TGTGCCAGCAGCTTACTTGGGGGGGCGGACACCGGGGTTAATGGCTACACCTTC. This encodes CASSLLGGADTGVNGYTF.